This T cell receptor beta chain was recovered during a study of T cell changes during pregnancy in multiple sclerosis. Germline-derived CDR1 and CDR2 are MGHRA and YSYEKL. The CDR3 has 17 amino acids. V was clipped by 3 bases and J by 3 bases; unmatched bases: 11. Libraries were prepared by immunoSEQ multiplex PCR; TCRdb keeps only in-frame clonotypes and omits some of them. The table records about 85,000 clones, 80% to 95% of them present only once. J is TRBJ1-5 and V is TRBV4-1; 7 positions agree with TRBD1. The starting material was peripheral blood, obtained in the first trimester of pregnancy. The source is a female donor with multiple sclerosis, enrolled in a pregnancy study. The CDR3 loop reads CASSHCRDRIYNQPQHF. The CDR3 coding sequence is TGCGCCAGCAGCCATTGCCGGGACAGAATATACAATCAGCCCCAGCATTTT.